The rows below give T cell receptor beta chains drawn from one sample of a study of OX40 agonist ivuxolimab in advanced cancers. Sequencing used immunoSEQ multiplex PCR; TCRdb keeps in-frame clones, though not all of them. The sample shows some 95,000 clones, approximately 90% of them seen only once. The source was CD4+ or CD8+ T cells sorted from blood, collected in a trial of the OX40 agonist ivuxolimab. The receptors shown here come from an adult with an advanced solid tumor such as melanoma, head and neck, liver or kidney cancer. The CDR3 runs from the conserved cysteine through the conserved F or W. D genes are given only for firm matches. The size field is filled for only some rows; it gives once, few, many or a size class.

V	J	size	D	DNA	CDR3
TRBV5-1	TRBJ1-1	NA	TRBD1	TGCGCCAGCAGCTCGACAGGGCCGGGGACTGAAGCTTTCTTT	CASSSTGPGTEAFF
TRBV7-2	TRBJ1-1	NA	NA	TGTGCCAGCAGCTTAGAGCAGTACACTGAAGCTTTCTTT	CASSLEQYTEAFF
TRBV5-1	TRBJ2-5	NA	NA	TGCGCCAGCAGCTTGGGGGCACAAAGTCAGGAGACCCAGTACTTC	CASSLGAQSQETQYF
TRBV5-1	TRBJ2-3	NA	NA	TGCGCCAGCAGCATCGGCCGAGCTGTTTTGACAGATACGCAGTATTTT	CASSIGRAVLTDTQYF
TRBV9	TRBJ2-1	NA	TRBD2	TGTGCCAGCAGCGCCAGGGACTACGATTCCTACAATGAGCAGTTCTTC	CASSARDYDSYNEQFF
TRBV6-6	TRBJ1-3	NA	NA	TGTGCCATAAGCCCCTCTGGAAACACCATATATTTT	CAISPSGNTIYF
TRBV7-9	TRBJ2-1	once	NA	TGTGCCAGCAGCTTCTCCTCCTACAATGAGCAGTTCTTC	CASSFSSYNEQFF
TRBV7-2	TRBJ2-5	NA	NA	TGTGCCAGCAGTTCCGCCTTTGGAGGGTCTTTTGAGACCCAGTACTTC	CASSSAFGGSFETQYF
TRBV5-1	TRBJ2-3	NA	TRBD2	TGCGCCAGCAGCTTGGAGGGACTAGGAGGAGATACGCAGTATTTT	CASSLEGLGGDTQYF
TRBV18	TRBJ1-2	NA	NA	TGTGCCAGCTCACCCTCCGAGGGTGGCTACACCTTC	CASSPSEGGYTF
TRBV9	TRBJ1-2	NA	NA	TGTGCCAGCAGCGTAGGAGGGAATAATGAGGATGGCTACACCTTC	CASSVGGNNEDGYTF
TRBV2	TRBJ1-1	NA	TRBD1	TGTGCCAGCAGTGAAGGTCTGGGGAGACAGGGGGCTACTGAAGCTTTCTTT	CASSEGLGRQGATEAFF
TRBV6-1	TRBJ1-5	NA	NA	TGTGCCAGCCTTATTACGGCGAGCAATCAGCCCCAGCATTTT	CASLITASNQPQHF
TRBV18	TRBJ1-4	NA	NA	TGTGCCAGCTCACCGGACCGACAGACCAGAGGTGAAAAACTGTTTTTT	CASSPDRQTRGEKLFF
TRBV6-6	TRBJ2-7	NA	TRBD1	TGTGCCAGCAGTTATCCGGGACAGGGGGTCTACGAGCAGTACTTC	CASSYPGQGVYEQYF
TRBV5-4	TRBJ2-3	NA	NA	TGTGCCAGCAGCCAACGTAGAACTAGCACAGATACGCAGTATTTT	CASSQRRTSTDTQYF
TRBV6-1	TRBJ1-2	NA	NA	TGTGCCAGCAGTGAAGCGGACGGACCGGGTGGCTACACCTTC	CASSEADGPGGYTF
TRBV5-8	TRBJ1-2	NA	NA	TGTGCCAGCAGCTTGGGCTTTGGCTACACCTTC	CASSLGFGYTF
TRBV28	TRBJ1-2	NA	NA	TGTGCCAGCAAACAATCCGGGGGCCTCGGGTATGGCTACACCTTC	CASKQSGGLGYGYTF
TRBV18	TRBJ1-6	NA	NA	TGTGCCAGCTCACCCGGAAATAATTCACCCCTCCACTTT	CASSPGNNSPLHF
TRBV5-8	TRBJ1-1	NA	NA	TGTGCCAGCAGCTCCGGACACTCAAGGGACACTGAAGCTTTCTTT	CASSSGHSRDTEAFF
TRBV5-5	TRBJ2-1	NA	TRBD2	TGTGCCAGCAGCCTGCGGGAGCTGAGAAGTCGGCAGTTCTTC	CASSLRELRSRQFF
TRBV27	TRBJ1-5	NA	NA	TGTGCCAGCAGTCCCTCAAGGTTAGGTCAGCCCCAGCATTTT	CASSPSRLGQPQHF
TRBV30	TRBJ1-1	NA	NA	TGTGCCTGGAGTTTGTTGTGGGTTGGGAACACTGAAGCTTTCTTT	CAWSLLWVGNTEAFF